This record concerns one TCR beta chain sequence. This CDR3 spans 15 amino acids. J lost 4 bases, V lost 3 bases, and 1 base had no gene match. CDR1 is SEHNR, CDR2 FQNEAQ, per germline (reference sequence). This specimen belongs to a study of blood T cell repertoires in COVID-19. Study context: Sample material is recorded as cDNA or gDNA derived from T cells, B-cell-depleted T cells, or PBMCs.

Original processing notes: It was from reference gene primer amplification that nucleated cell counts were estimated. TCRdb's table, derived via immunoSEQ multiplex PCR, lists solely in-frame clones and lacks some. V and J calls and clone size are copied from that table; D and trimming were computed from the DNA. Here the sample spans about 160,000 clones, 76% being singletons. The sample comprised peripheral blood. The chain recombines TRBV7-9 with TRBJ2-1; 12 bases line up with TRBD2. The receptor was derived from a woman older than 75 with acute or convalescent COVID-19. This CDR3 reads CASSFTSGGYNEQFF. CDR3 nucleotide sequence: TGTGCCAGCAGCTTTACTAGCGGGGGGTACAATGAGCAGTTCTTC. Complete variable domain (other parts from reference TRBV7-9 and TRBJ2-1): DTGVSQNPRHKITKRGQNVTFRCDPISEHNRLYWYRQTLGQGPEFLTYFQNEAQLEKSRLLSDRFSAERPKGSFSTLEIQRTEQGDSAMYLCASSFTSGGYNEQFFGPGTRLTVL.